This T cell receptor (beta chain) was recorded in a study of blood T cell repertoires in COVID-19. Study at large: T cells, B-cell-depleted T cells, or PBMCs provided the cDNA or gDNA that served as material.

Some clones are missing from TCRdb's copy, which holds only in-frame ones; the method was immunoSEQ multiplex PCR. The sample has approximately 300,000 clones, 90% seen once. CDR3 size: 15 residues. CDR1 is GTSNPN, CDR2 SVGIG, per germline (reference sequence). V lost 3 bases and J 0 bases, leaving 11 bases between the germline ends. The chain has TRBV30 and TRBJ1-4, with D possibly matching TRBD1 (5 bases). This receptor was obtained from a woman aged 40-49 years with COVID-19, enrolled during active disease. The sequencing sample was made of peripheral blood. CDR3 bases: TGTGCCTGGAGGGCAGGGACTGCAACTAATGAAAAACTGTTTTTT. Its translation: CAWRAGTATNEKLFF. The variable domain in full, with the rest retrieved from reference TRBV30 and TRBJ1-4, is SQTIHQWPATLVQPVGSPLSLECTVEGTSNPNLYWYRQAAGRGLQLLFYSVGIGQISSEVPQNLSASRPQDRQFILSSKKLLLSDSGFYLCAWRAGTATNEKLFFGSGTQLSVL.